Below, 26 T cell receptor beta chains from the same sample are listed, as sequenced in a study of post-analysis software for immune sequencing data. General study points: About five TRBV segments, including TRBV5-6, TRBV5-1 and TRBV20-1, were more frequent in patients than controls.

Unique molecular identifiers tagged the TCR beta cDNA libraries. TCRdb redid the calling of the PCR reads with MiXCR, one entry per CDR3 protein. This sample has hundreds of thousands of distinct CDR3 sequences; 59% occur once, and the top ten carry about 10%. No antigen has been assigned to these receptors. The sequenced sample was blood. The receptors stem from a girl aged 2 to 9 with multiple sclerosis.

This clonotype turned up a few times. No DNA is shown, since the ends of the CDR3 on it are uncertain; the CDR3 is the one TCRdb lists. The rearrangement uses TRBV6-6 and TRBJ1-2; TRBD1, the table's D call, lacks a check against the DNA. The CDR3 is 14 residues long, ends included. The V gene's germline CDR1 is MNHNY and CDR2 SVGAGI (reference sequence). The chain's CDR3 is CASSTSTGFYGYTF.

This clonotype was seen a few times. CDR3 protein: CASSDSTGTGVDTQYF. As DNA, the CDR3 is TGTGCCAGCAGTGACTCAACCGGGACAGGGGTGGATACGCAGTATTTT. This chain joins TRBV27 and TRBJ2-3, with TRBD1 identical over 10 bases. CDR1 MNHEY and CDR2 SMNVEV come from the germline V gene (reference sequence). There are 16 residues in the CDR3. J was trimmed by 6 bases and V by 5 bases; bases with no gene match: 11.

J is TRBJ1-2 and V is TRBV7-4; TRBD1 aligns across 7 bases. The germline V gene has CDR1 SGHVT and CDR2 SQSDAQ. Trimming cost V 4 bases and J 7 bases; bases outside gene matches: 9. The CDR3 has 14 residues. The CDR3 protein is CASSWGQSATGYTF. The CDR3 nucleotides read TGTGCCAGCAGCTGGGGACAGTCGGCCACTGGCTACACCTTC.

The chain carries TRBV20-1 and TRBJ2-3; possibly TRBD2 for D (5 bases). The V end was cut by 0 bases, the J end by 1 base, with 11 bases between. The CDR3 is 15 residues long. Germline CDR1 DFQATT, CDR2 SNEGSKA (reference sequence). CDR3 DNA sequence: TGCAGTGCTAGAGATTCCAGCGGCCGCACAGATACGCAGTATTTT. Protein product: CSARDSSGRTDTQYF.

The chain joins TRBV12-3 or TRBV12-4 to TRBJ2-1; possibly TRBD2 for D (5 bases). Trimming took 8 bases from V and 6 from J, leaving 20 bases between them. The CDR3 has 15 amino acids. CDR3 region: CASRTTAEDPNEQFF. The CDR3 bases are TGTGCCAGCCGCACTACAGCGGAGGACCCCAATGAGCAGTTCTTC.

This clonotype was observed a handful of times. V gene TRBV4-1 combines with J gene TRBJ2-7, with D possibly being TRBD1 (6 bases). The germline gives CDR1 MGHRA, CDR2 YSYEKL. Trimming shortened V by 1 base and J by 3 bases, and 16 bases separated the two germline ends. The CDR3 contains 16 residues. CDR3 in DNA: TGCGCCAGCAGCCAAGTTGGGCCGGGACAAAACTACGAGCAGTACTTC. Its protein product is CASSQVGPGQNYEQYF.

CDR3 sequence reads: CAISETDASDEQFF. Here the CDR3 DNA reads TGTGCCATCAGTGAGACGGACGCTTCGGATGAGCAGTTCTTC. This sequence joins TRBV10-3 and TRBJ2-1; D is unclear. Germline CDR1 ENHRY, CDR2 SYGVKD. This CDR3 is 14 amino acids long. V lost 2 bases, J lost 8 bases, and 13 bases lay in between.

The genes are TRBV27 and TRBJ2-1; tentative D call: TRBD2 (6 bases). Trimming shortened V by 6 bases and J by 2 bases, and 11 bases separated the two germline ends. Per germline, CDR1 MNHEY and CDR2 SMNVEV (reference sequence). CDR3 length: 14 amino acids. The CDR3: CASSGSPTYNEQFF. The CDR3 nucleotides read TGTGCCAGCAGCGGGAGCCCAACCTACAATGAGCAGTTCTTC.

This clonotype turned up a few times. The genes are TRBV5-5 and TRBJ2-7; D is possibly TRBD2 (5 bases). Trimming pared 4 bases from V and 4 bases from J, leaving 21 bases between. The CDR3 is made up of 16 amino acids. The germline gives CDR1 SGHKS, CDR2 YYEKEE (reference sequence). CDR3 nucleotide sequence: TGTGCCAGCAGCAACCCCCTCGGGGTCACCAAGTACGAGCAGTACTTC. Its protein product is CASSNPLGVTKYEQYF.

This sequence joins TRBV5-1 and TRBJ2-6, with D unclear. The germline gives CDR1 SGHRS, CDR2 YFSETQ. The V gene lost 3 bases and the J gene lost 0 bases, with 13 bases spanning the gap. This CDR3 has 17 residues. CDR3 in amino acids: CASSSSSHSSGANVLTF. CDR3 DNA sequence: TGCGCCAGCAGCTCGAGCAGTCACAGCTCTGGGGCCAACGTCCTGACTTTC. The variable domain in full, completed from reference TRBV5-1 and TRBJ2-6, reads KAGVTQTPRYLIKTRGQQVTLSCSPISGHRSVSWYQQTPGQGLQFLFEYFSETQRNKGNFPGRFSGRQFSNSRSEMNVSTLELGDSALYLCASSSSSHSSGANVLTFGAGSRLTVL.

The rearrangement joins TRBV3-1 to TRBJ2-5; 9 nucleotides agree with TRBD2. V lost 1 base, J lost 6 bases, and 12 bases stayed unmatched. Germline V lookup: CDR1 LGHDT, CDR2 YNNKEL (reference sequence). The CDR3 is 17 amino acids. DNA of the CDR3: TGTGCCAGCAGCCAAGTCTCCCCGGGACTAGCTTACAAGACCCAGTACTTC. This codes for CASSQVSPGLAYKTQYF.

This clonotype was counted a few times. The rearrangement uses TRBV20-1 and TRBJ2-1, with TRBD1 identical over 8 bases. Germline CDR1 reads DFQATT; CDR2 reads SNEGSKA (reference sequence). V dropped 5 bases and J dropped 6; count of bases not matched to a gene: 3. The CDR3 has 12 amino acids. The DNA of the CDR3 is TGCAGTGCTCTTACAGGGGGCAATGAGCAGTTCTTC. This encodes CSALTGGNEQFF.

The rearrangement links TRBV7-9 to TRBJ1-5; D is unresolved. The CDR3 is 15 residues long. V lost 2 bases to trimming and J lost 3 bases, with 11 bases between them. CDR1 and CDR2 (germline): SEHNR, FQNEAQ (reference sequence). The CDR3 DNA is TGTGCCAGCAGCTTATTTGTCGGGGACAATCAGCCCCAGCATTTT. This translates into CASSLFVGDNQPQHF.

The chain recombines TRBV9 with TRBJ2-3; TRBD2 agrees at 11 bases. CDR3 length: 15 amino acids. Looked up from germline, CDR1 is SGDLS and CDR2 is YYNGEE. The junction had 3 bases not matched to a gene; V was cut back by 2 bases and J by 4 bases. CDR3 DNA: TGTGCCAGCAGCGTCGGGACTAGCGGATCAGATACGCAGTATTTT. Its translation: CASSVGTSGSDTQYF.

This chain connects TRBV20-1 to TRBJ2-5, with 8 bases matching TRBD2. Per germline, CDR1 DFQATT and CDR2 SNEGSKA (reference sequence). With 1 base clipped from V and 4 bases from J, the junction kept 5 bases outside the gene matches. The CDR3 totals 14 residues. CDR3 sequence (DNA): TGCAGTGCTAGAGCACCCGGGGGGGGAGAGACCCAGTACTTC. Protein: CSARAPGGGETQYF.

V and J are TRBV7-9 and TRBJ1-1, with D uncertain. This CDR3 is built from 14 residues. Germline values: CDR1 SEHNR, CDR2 FQNEAQ (reference sequence). V gave up 4 bases and J gave up 0 bases, with 9 bases separating them. The CDR3 nucleotides read TGTGCCAGCAGCTCCTCCCAGATGAACACTGAAGCTTTCTTT. This gives the protein CASSSSQMNTEAFF.

This clonotype has just a few counts. The chain is built from TRBV6-5 and TRBJ2-4; D gene unclear. The end of the DNA fits TRBJ2-7 better, so the J call may be wrong. Germline V gives CDR1 MNHEY, CDR2 SVGAGI. CDR3 length: 14 amino acids. For the CDR3, the DNA is TGTGCCAGCAGTTACTGGACCCTAGGTTACGAGCAGTACTTC. This gives the protein CASSYWTLGYEQYF.

This clonotype was observed a handful of times. This rearrangement joins TRBV5-5 to TRBJ2-7, with D hard to call. Trimming took off 5 bases at V and 5 bases at J, with 17 bases between the two ends. Per germline, CDR1 SGHKS and CDR2 YYEKEE (reference sequence). The length of the CDR3 is 14 residues. DNA for the CDR3: TGTGCCAGCAGTTCGAACCCCGCTAGAAACGAGCAGTACTTC. Encoded protein: CASSSNPARNEQYF.

This clonotype was observed a few times. The chain links TRBV20-1 to TRBJ2-5, with 11 bases identical to TRBD2. The CDR3 is 14 residues long. J lost 4 bases, V lost 6 bases, and 7 bases had no gene match. CDR1 is DFQATT and CDR2 is SNEGSKA in the germline V gene (reference sequence). CDR3 protein: CSATKTSGTETQYF. In DNA form, the CDR3 reads TGCAGTGCAACTAAGACTAGCGGGACAGAGACCCAGTACTTC.

In this sample, this clonotype turned up once. The chain is built from TRBV7-9 and TRBJ2-3; 10 positions agree with TRBD2. V shed 3 bases, J shed 2 bases, and the junction held 2 bases outside the gene matches. This CDR3 is built from 15 residues. CDR1 is SEHNR, CDR2 FQNEAQ, per germline (reference sequence). The DNA for the CDR3 is TGTGCCAGCAGCTTTGGACTAGCGGCCACAGATACGCAGTATTTT. Protein product: CASSFGLAATDTQYF.

This chain connects TRBV15 to TRBJ1-1; possibly TRBD1 for D (6 bases). Trimming took 1 base from V and 3 from J, leaving 12 bases between them. Germline loops: CDR1 LNHNV, CDR2 YYDKDF (reference sequence). The CDR3 has 15 amino acids. DNA of the CDR3: TGTGCCACCAGCAGAGGATTAGGACAGTACACTGAAGCTTTCTTT. Translated: CATSRGLGQYTEAFF.

The chain employs TRBV3-1 and TRBJ2-5; no firm D call. Trimming stripped 2 bases from V and 5 bases from J, with 6 bases between. There are 12 residues in the CDR3. Looked up from germline, CDR1 is LGHDT and CDR2 is YNNKEL (reference sequence). The CDR3 loop is CASSQRVETQYF. Written as DNA, the CDR3 is TGTGCCAGCAGCCAAAGAGTGGAGACCCAGTACTTC.

The gene calls are TRBV5-1 and TRBJ1-2; the match to TRBD1 covers 10 bases. CDR3 size: 18 residues. In germline, CDR1 is SGHRS, CDR2 YFSETQ. Losses at the gene ends were 4 bases for V and 2 bases for J; bases not matched to a gene: 14. CDR3 amino acids: CASSISPGQGQTNYGYTF. The CDR3 DNA reads TGCGCCAGCAGCATTTCTCCGGGACAGGGGCAGACGAACTATGGCTACACCTTC.

The CDR3 loop is CSVDHYNEQFF. DNA of the CDR3: TGCAGCGTTGATCACTACAATGAGCAGTTCTTC. The gene calls are TRBV29-1 and TRBJ2-1; D gene uncertain. In germline, CDR1 is SQVTM, CDR2 ANQGSEA. V was shortened by 3 bases and J by 3 bases, with 3 bases between the two germline ends. There are 11 residues in the CDR3.

In this sample, this clonotype turned up many times. The CDR3 region has the DNA TGCGCCAGCAGCCAAGTTGTAGGACAGGGAGGGGATACGCAGTATTTT. Its protein product is CASSQVVGQGGDTQYF. V gene TRBV4-3 combines with J gene TRBJ2-3; D perhaps matches TRBD1 (8 bases). Per germline, CDR1 LGHNA and CDR2 YSLEER. The germline V and J ends were trimmed by 1 base and 6 bases, with 17 bases remaining between them. This CDR3 is built from 16 residues.

The CDR3 here is CSAGTDREGTEAFF. The CDR3 nucleotides are TGCAGTGCCGGGACGGACAGGGAGGGGACTGAAGCTTTCTTT. The chain recombines TRBV20-1 with TRBJ1-1; 8 bases line up with TRBD1. With 6 bases clipped from V and 5 bases from J, the junction kept 11 bases outside the gene matches. Germline V gives CDR1 DFQATT, CDR2 SNEGSKA (reference sequence). The CDR3 length is 14 residues.